These 14 T cell receptor beta chains share one sample of origin, sequenced in a study of T cells in Graves' hyperthyroidism and ophthalmopathy. From RNA transcripts, TCR beta CDR3 regions were amplified. First-round RT-PCR targeting the TCR CDR3 was performed with the HTBI primer set. A single record per CDR3 protein comes from TCRdb applying MiXCR to the multiplex PCR reads. The sample contains approximately 700,000 distinct CDR3 sequences, about 17% of which appear only once. Sequencing was carried out using blood. These TCRs come from a young man with Graves' hyperthyroidism.

The CDR3 bases are TGTGCCAGTAGGGACAGGGGAAGCACTAATGAAAAACTGTTTTTT. The encoded protein is CASRDRGSTNEKLFF. The chain recombines TRBV19 with TRBJ1-4, with 9 nucleotides matching TRBD1. Germline V gene lookup returns CDR1 LNHDA and CDR2 SQIVND (reference sequence). The V segment lost 6 bases and the J segment 2 bases; nucleotides outside the gene matches: 4. The CDR3 is 15 residues long.

This clonotype came up many times. This chain uses TRBV2 with TRBJ2-4; weak D call: TRBD1 (7 bases). CDR1 and CDR2 from the germline V gene are SNHLY and FYNNEI. The CDR3 loop spans 15 amino acids. Trimming cost V 3 bases and J 11 bases, with 20 bases left between them. As DNA, the CDR3 is TGTGCCAGCAGTGATCACCTACTACAGGGGAGGTTTCAGTACTTC. Its translation: CASSDHLLQGRFQYF.

At least ten counts were recorded for this clonotype. V is TRBV7-2 and J is TRBJ2-7; maybe TRBD2 (6 bases). The CDR3 contains 12 residues. The V end lost 5 bases, the J end lost 6 bases, and 11 bases lay between the germline ends. CDR1 and CDR2 from the germline V gene are SGHTA and FQGNSA. The CDR3 DNA sequence: TGTGCCAGCAGCGCGGGACTGCGCGAGCAGTACTTC. As protein: CASSAGLREQYF.

This clonotype came up many times. This sequence joins TRBV2 and TRBJ2-7, with D perhaps given as TRBD1 or TRBD2 (5 bases each). The germline gives CDR1 SNHLY, CDR2 FYNNEI. The CDR3 spans 14 residues. Trimming removed 3 bases at V and 4 bases at J, with 13 bases between. CDR3 loop: CASSEGEFQYEQYF. CDR3 DNA sequence: TGTGCCAGCAGTGAGGGGGAGTTCCAGTACGAGCAGTACTTC. Filled out from reference TRBV2 and TRBJ2-7, the complete variable domain reads EPEVTQTPSHQVTQMGQEVILRCVPISNHLYFYWYRQILGQKVEFLVSFYNNEISEKSEIFDDQFSVERPDGSNFTLKIRSTKLEDSAMYFCASSEGEFQYEQYFGPGTRLTVT.

In its sample, this clonotype was seen many times. The CDR3 protein is CASSSRTAGTGGEQFF. CDR3 nucleotides: TGTGCCAGCAGCTCAAGGACTGCCGGGACAGGGGGGGAGCAGTTCTTC. The V gene is TRBV11-1, the J gene TRBJ2-1; 11 bases map to TRBD1. The CDR3 sequence is 16 residues long. Germline V gene lookup returns CDR1 SGHAT and CDR2 FQDESV (reference sequence). V shed 4 bases and J 10 bases; nucleotides not matched to a gene: 12.

Note on this clonotype: A much larger clone differs from this one at a single base, so this may be a read error. The chain joins TRBV11-2 to TRBJ2-3, with 12 bases aligning to TRBD1. The CDR3 covers 16 residues. Germline CDR1 reads SGHAT; CDR2 reads FQNNGV. Trimming took 4 bases from V and 3 from J; bases not matched to a gene: 5. The CDR3 spells CASSYPGQGATDTQYF. CDR3 nucleotide sequence: TGTGCCAGCAGCTACCCGGGACAGGGGGCAACAGATACGCAGTATTTT.

This clonotype came up many times. This rearrangement joins TRBV28 to TRBJ1-5, with D perhaps TRBD1 (6 bases). Germline-derived CDR1 and CDR2 are MDHEN and SYDVKM. This CDR3 contains 15 residues. The germline V and J ends were trimmed by 2 bases and 2 bases, with 10 bases remaining between them. The CDR3 nucleotides read TGTGCCAGCAGTTTAGGGGGCTATCGCAATCAGCCCCAGCATTTT. Its protein is CASSLGGYRNQPQHF.

This clonotype was counted only a few times. The J gene is TRBJ2-2, the V gene TRBV24-1; tentatively, D is TRBD1 (6 bases). The CDR3 is 13 amino acids. V gave up 10 bases and J gave up 0 bases, with 8 bases separating them. The germline V gene encodes CDR1 KGHDR and CDR2 SFDVKD. The CDR3 here is CATGGPNTGELFF. Written as DNA, the CDR3 is TGTGCCACAGGGGGACCGAACACCGGGGAGCTGTTTTTT.

A word on this clonotype: With a much larger clone just one base away, this may be a read error. The chain employs TRBV27 and TRBJ2-3; D might be TRBD2 (6 bases). The CDR3 is 14 amino acids. Trimming pared 2 bases from V and 6 bases from J, leaving 12 bases between. The V gene's germline CDR1 is MNHEY and CDR2 SMNVEV (reference sequence). The CDR3 DNA reads TGTGCCAGCAGTTTAGGGGGGAGTTGTGATACGCAGTATTTT. Residues: CASSLGGSCDTQYF.

The rearrangement links TRBV11-2 to TRBJ2-2, with D maybe TRBD2 (5 bases). Trimming took 1 base from V and 5 from J, leaving 14 bases between them. The CDR3 is 16 amino acids. Germline V lookup: CDR1 SGHAT, CDR2 FQNNGV. This CDR3 reads CASSLAPPGMTGELFF. CDR3 sequence (DNA): TGTGCCAGCAGCTTAGCCCCCCCGGGGATGACCGGGGAGCTGTTTTTT.

This clonotype was seen many times. This chain uses TRBV7-2 with TRBJ2-1; D is undetermined. The germline CDR1 and CDR2 sequences are SGHTA and FQGNSA. This CDR3 is built from 14 residues. V lost 3 bases to trimming and J lost 4 bases, with 10 bases between them. The DNA for the CDR3 is TGTGCCAGCAGCTTCCCGACTCGATACAATGAGCAGTTCTTC. As protein: CASSFPTRYNEQFF.

This clonotype was observed many times. This sequence joins TRBV7-2 and TRBJ1-5; D unclear. V was pared by 3 bases and J by 13 bases, with 16 bases between. The CDR3 is 13 amino acids. Germline loops: CDR1 SGHTA, CDR2 FQGNSA. The CDR3: CASSFSETAPQHF. The DNA for the CDR3 is TGTGCCAGCAGCTTTTCCGAAACGGCACCTCAGCATTTT.

This chain joins TRBV7-2 and TRBJ2-7; D uncertain. The germline CDR1 and CDR2 sequences are SGHTA and FQGNSA. The CDR3 sequence is 14 residues long. V gave up 1 base and J gave up 2 bases, with 9 bases separating them. CDR3 in DNA: TGTGCCAGCAGCTTAGTCCCGTCCCCCTACGAGCAGTACTTC. Protein: CASSLVPSPYEQYF.

This clonotype was recorded many times. The V and J genes are TRBV28 and TRBJ2-1; 10 bases are a match to TRBD2. J gave up 4 bases and V 4 bases, and 4 bases lay outside the gene matches. CDR3 length equals 15 residues. Germline CDR1 MDHEN, CDR2 SYDVKM. CDR3 sequence reads: CASSSLSGRYNEQFF. The CDR3, as DNA: TGTGCCAGCAGTTCCCTTAGCGGGAGGTACAATGAGCAGTTCTTC. The full variable domain, completed using reference TRBV28 and TRBJ2-1, is DVKVTQSSRYLVKRTGEKVFLECVQDMDHENMFWYRQDPGLGLRLIYFSYDVKMKEKGDIPEGYSVSREKKERFSLILESASTNQTSMYLCASSSLSGRYNEQFFGPGTRLTVL.